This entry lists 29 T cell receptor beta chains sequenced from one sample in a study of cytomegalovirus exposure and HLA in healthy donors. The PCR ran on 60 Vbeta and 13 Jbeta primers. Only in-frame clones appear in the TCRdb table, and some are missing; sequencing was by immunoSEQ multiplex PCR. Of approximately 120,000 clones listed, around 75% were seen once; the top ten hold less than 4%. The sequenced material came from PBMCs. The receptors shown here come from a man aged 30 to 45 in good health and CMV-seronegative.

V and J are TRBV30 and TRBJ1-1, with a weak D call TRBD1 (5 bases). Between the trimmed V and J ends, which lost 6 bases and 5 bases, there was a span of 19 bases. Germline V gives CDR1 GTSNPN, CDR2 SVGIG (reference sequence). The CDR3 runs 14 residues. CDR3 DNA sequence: TGTGCCTGCGGAGGAGGGGAATCGGTGACTGAAGCTTTCTTT. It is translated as CACGGGESVTEAFF.

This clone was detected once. CDR3 in DNA: TGTGCCAGCACCAAGGACAGGTCCACTGAGCAGTTCTTC. This gives the protein CASTKDRSTEQFF. This chain links TRBV2 with TRBJ2-1; 7 bases are a match to TRBD1. This CDR3 comprises 13 residues. The ends lost 7 bases at V and 9 bases at J; junction bases unmatched: 9. Germline V gene data show CDR1 as SNHLY and CDR2 as FYNNEI.

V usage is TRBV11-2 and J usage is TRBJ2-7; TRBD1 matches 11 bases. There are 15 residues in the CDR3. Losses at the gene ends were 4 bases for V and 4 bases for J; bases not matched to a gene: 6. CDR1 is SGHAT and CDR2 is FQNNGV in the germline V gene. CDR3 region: CASSSPGQGVYEQYF. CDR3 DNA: TGTGCCAGCAGCTCGCCGGGACAGGGGGTGTACGAGCAGTACTTC.

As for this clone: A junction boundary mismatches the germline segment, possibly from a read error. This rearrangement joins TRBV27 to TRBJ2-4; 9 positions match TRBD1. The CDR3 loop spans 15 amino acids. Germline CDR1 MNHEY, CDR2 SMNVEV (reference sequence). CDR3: CASSLSGQGKNIQYF. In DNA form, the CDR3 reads TGTGCCAGCAGTCTATCGGGACAGGGAAAAAACATTCAGTACTTC.

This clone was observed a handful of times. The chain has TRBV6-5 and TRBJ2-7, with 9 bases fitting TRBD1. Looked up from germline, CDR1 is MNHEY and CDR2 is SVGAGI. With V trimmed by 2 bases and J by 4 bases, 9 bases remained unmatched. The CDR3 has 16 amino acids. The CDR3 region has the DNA TGTGCCAGCAGTTACCAGATCACAGGGGGCGATTACGAGCAGTACTTC. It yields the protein CASSYQITGGDYEQYF.

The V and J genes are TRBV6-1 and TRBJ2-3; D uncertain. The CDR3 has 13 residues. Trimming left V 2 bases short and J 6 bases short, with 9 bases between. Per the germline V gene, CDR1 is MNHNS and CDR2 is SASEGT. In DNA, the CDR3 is TGTGCCAGCAGTGAATTTTGGGCGGATACGCAGTATTTT. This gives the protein CASSEFWADTQYF.

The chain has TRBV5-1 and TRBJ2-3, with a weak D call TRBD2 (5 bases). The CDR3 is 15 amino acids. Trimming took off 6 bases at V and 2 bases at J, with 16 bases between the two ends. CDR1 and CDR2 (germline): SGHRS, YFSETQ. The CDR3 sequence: CASKPQDSHTDTQYF. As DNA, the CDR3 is TGCGCCAGCAAACCCCAGGACTCTCACACAGATACGCAGTATTTT.

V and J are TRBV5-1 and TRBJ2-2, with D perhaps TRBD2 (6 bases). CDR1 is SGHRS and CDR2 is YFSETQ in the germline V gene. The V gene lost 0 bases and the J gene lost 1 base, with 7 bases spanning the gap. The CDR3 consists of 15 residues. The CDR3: CASSLDSGNTGELFF. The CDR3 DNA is TGCGCCAGCAGCTTGGATAGCGGGAACACCGGGGAGCTGTTTTTT.

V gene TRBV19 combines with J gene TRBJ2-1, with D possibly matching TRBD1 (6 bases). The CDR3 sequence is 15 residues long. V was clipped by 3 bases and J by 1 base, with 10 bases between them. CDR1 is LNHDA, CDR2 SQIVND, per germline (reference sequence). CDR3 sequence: CASSILQGSYNEQFF. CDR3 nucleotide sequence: TGTGCCAGTAGTATTCTCCAGGGGTCCTACAATGAGCAGTTCTTC.

The CDR3 spells CASSPQWRQGGDTQYF. DNA of the CDR3: TGCGCCAGCAGCCCACAATGGAGACAGGGGGGAGATACGCAGTATTTT. The chain is built from TRBV5-1 and TRBJ2-3, with 9 bases that match TRBD1. The ends lost 4 bases at V and 5 bases at J; junction bases unmatched: 11. CDR1 SGHRS and CDR2 YFSETQ come from the germline V gene. This CDR3 is 16 amino acids long.

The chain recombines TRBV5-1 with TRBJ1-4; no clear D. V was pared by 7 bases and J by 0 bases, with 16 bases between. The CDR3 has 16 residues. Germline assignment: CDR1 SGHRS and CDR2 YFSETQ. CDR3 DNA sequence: TGCGCCAGCTCCTTGACGGGTAGCGCAACTAATGAAAAACTGTTTTTT. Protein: CASSLTGSATNEKLFF.

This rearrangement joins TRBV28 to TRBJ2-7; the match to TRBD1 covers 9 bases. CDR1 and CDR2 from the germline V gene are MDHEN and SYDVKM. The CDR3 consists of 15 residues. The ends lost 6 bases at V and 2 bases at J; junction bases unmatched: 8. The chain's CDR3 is CASSPADRGPYEQYF. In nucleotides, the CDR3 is TGTGCCAGCAGCCCCGCGGACAGGGGCCCCTACGAGCAGTACTTC.

In DNA, the CDR3 is TGTGCCAGCAGCGCTACAGGGGGCAACACCATATATTTT. It yields the protein CASSATGGNTIYF. The chain couples TRBV9 to TRBJ1-3, with 9 bases matching TRBD1. Trimming took 3 bases from V and 7 from J; bases not matched to a gene: 2. The CDR3 runs to 13 residues. Germline V gene data show CDR1 as SGDLS and CDR2 as YYNGEE. Complete variable domain (other parts from reference TRBV9 and TRBJ1-3): DSGVTQTPKHLITATGQRVTLRCSPRSGDLSVYWYQQSLDQGLQFLIQYYNGEERAKGNILERFSAQQFPDLHSELNLSSLELGDSALYFCASSATGGNTIYFGEGSWLTVV.

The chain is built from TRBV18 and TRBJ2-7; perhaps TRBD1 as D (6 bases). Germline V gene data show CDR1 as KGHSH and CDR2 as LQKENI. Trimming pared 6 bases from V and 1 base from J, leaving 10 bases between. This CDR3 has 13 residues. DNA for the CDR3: TGTGCCAGCTCCCCTACAGGGTCCTACGAGCAGTACTTC. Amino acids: CASSPTGSYEQYF.

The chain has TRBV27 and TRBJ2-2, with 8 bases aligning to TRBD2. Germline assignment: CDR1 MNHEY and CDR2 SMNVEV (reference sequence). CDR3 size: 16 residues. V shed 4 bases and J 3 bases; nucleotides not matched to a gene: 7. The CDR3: CASSWAAGEYTGELFF. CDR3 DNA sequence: TGTGCCAGCAGTTGGGCAGCGGGAGAGTACACCGGGGAGCTGTTTTTT.

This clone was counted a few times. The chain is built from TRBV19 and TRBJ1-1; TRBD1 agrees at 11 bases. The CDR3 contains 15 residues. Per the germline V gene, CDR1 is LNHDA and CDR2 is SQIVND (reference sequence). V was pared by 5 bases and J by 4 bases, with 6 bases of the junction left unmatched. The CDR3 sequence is CASSGGQGAFTEAFF. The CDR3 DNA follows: TGTGCCAGTAGTGGCGGACAGGGGGCGTTCACTGAAGCTTTCTTT.

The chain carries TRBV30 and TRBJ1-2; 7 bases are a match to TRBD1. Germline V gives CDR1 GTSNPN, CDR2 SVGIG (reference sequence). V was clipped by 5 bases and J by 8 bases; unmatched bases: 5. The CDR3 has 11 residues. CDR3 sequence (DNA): TGTGCCTGGGGTCAGGGGGGCGGCTACACCTTC. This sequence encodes CAWGQGGGYTF.

The CDR3 here is CASRPSVPDTQYF. The CDR3 DNA sequence: TGTGCCAGCAGGCCTAGTGTCCCAGATACGCAGTATTTT. J is TRBJ2-3 and V is TRBV7-6; D not resolved. V gave up 6 bases and J gave up 4 bases, with 11 bases separating them. Looked up from germline, CDR1 is SGHVS and CDR2 is FNYEAQ. CDR3 size: 13 residues. Variable domain in full (rest from reference TRBV7-6 and TRBJ2-3): GAGVSQSPRYKVTKRGQDVALRCDPISGHVSLYWYRQALGQGPEFLTYFNYEAQQDKSGLPNDRFSAERPEGSISTLTIQRTEQRDSAMYRCASRPSVPDTQYFGPGTRLTVL.

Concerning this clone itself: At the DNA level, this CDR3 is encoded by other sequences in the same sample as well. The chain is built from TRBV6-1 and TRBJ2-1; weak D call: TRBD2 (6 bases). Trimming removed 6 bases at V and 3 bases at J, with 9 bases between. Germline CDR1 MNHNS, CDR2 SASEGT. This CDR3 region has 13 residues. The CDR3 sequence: CASSLTSYNEQFF. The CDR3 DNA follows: TGTGCCAGCAGCTTGACTAGCTACAATGAGCAGTTCTTC.

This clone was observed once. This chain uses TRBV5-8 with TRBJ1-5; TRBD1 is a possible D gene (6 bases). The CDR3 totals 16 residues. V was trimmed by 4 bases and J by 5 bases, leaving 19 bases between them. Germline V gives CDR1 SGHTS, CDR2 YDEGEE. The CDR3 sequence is CASSHVTQGLDQPQHF. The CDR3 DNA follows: TGTGCCAGCAGCCATGTAACACAGGGTCTAGATCAGCCCCAGCATTTT.

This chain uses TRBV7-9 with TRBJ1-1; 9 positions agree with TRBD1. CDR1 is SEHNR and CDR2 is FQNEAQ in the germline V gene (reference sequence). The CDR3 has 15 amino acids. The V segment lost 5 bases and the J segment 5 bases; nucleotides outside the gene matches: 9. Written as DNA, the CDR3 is TGTGCCAGCAGCCCAACGACAGGGGGACATACTGAAGCTTTCTTT. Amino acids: CASSPTTGGHTEAFF.

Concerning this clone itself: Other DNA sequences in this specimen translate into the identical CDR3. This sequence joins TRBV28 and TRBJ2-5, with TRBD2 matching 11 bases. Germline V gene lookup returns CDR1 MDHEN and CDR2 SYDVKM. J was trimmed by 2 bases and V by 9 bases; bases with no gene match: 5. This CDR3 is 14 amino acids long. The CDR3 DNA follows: TGTGCCAGTAAAACTAGCGGGGGACAAGAGACCCAGTACTTC. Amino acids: CASKTSGGQETQYF.

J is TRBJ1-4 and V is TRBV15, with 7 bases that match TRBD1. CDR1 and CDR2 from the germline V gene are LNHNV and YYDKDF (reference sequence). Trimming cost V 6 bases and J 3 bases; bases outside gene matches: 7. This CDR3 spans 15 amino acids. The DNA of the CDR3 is TGTGCCACCAGGAGAAGGACAGGAGCTAATGAAAAACTGTTTTTT. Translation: CATRRRTGANEKLFF.

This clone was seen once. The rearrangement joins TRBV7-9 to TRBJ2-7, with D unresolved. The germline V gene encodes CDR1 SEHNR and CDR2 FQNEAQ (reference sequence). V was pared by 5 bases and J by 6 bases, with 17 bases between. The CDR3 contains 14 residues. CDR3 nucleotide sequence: TGTGCCAGCAGCCGAGCCGGTGCTGATGCCGAGCAGTACTTC. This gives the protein CASSRAGADAEQYF.

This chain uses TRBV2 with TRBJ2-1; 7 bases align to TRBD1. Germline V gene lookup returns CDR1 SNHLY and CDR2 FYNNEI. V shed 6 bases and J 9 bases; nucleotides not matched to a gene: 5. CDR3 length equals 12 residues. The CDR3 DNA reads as TGTGCCAGCAGGGACGGGACAGCTGAGCAGTTCTTC. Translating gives CASRDGTAEQFF.

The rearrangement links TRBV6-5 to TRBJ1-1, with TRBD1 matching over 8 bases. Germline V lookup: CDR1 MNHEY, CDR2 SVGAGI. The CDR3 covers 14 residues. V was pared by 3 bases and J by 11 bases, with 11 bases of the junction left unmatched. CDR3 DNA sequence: TGTGCCAGCAGTTATTACACAGGGGGTCCTTTGGCTTTCTTT. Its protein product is CASSYYTGGPLAFF.

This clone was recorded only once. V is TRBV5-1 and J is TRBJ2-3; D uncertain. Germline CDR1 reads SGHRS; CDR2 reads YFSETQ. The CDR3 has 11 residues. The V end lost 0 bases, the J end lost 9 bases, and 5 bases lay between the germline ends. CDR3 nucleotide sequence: TGCGCCAGCAGCTTGGATGAGACGCAGTATTTT. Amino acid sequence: CASSLDETQYF.

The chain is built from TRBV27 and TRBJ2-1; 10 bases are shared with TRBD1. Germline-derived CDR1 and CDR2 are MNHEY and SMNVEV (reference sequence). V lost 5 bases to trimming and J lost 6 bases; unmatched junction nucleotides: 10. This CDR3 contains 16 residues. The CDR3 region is CASSLTPGQGINEQFF. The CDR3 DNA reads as TGTGCCAGCAGTCTTACCCCGGGACAGGGGATCAATGAGCAGTTCTTC.

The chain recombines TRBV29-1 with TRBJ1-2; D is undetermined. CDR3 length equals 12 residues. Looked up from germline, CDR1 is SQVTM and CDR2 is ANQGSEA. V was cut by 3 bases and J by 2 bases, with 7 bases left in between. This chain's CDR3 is CSVERGNYGYTF. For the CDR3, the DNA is TGCAGCGTTGAGCGGGGAAACTATGGCTACACCTTC.